This TCR beta chain was documented in a study of shared clonotypes between healthy human individuals. About the research overall: Researchers assigned three CD4 naive, three CD4 memory, two CD8 naive and one CD8 memory plate to each donor.

Assay used: immunoSEQ multiplex PCR; TCRdb lists only in-frame clones, some missing. The profile shows over 2 million clones, 85% to 95% of them singletons. J gave up 5 bases and V 2 bases, and 17 bases lay outside the gene matches. This CDR3 is 19 amino acids long. Germline values: CDR1 MNHNS, CDR2 SASEGT. Both subsets, CD45RA+ naive and CD45RA-negative memory, were split from the CD4+ cells. This receptor was identified in a man younger than 35 in good health. V and J are TRBV6-1 and TRBJ1-5; 8 bases are a match to TRBD1. The sequencing sample was made of naive CD4+ T cells sorted from blood. As for subset: CD45RA+ positively selected. CDR3 sequence (DNA): TGTGCCAGCAGTGAAAAACGGAGGGGAGGGACAGGCGACTATCAGCCCCAGCATTTT. Its protein product is CASSEKRRGGTGDYQPQHF.